The 20 T cell receptor beta chains below were found in one sample sequenced in a study of T-cell reconstitution after alpha-beta-depleted transplantation in children. The authors prepared the TCRbeta library with unique molecular identifiers. A single record per CDR3 protein comes from TCRdb applying MiXCR to the PCR reads. The sample includes nearly 400,000 distinct CDR3 sequences, about a fifth of them seen just once. Source: PBMCs from the stem cell graft donor, taken from the stem cell graft. Every receptor here comes from a human donor who donated a stem cell graft to a child with acute myeloid leukemia.

CDR3 sequence: CASSVAEREDKNIQYF. The CDR3 bases are TGTGCCAGCAGCGTAGCGGAGCGGGAGGACAAAAACATTCAGTACTTC. V and J are TRBV9 and TRBJ2-4; 9 positions agree with TRBD2. The CDR3 has 16 amino acids. Germline V CDR1 and CDR2: SGDLS, YYNGEE. Trimming cost V 0 bases and J 3 bases; bases outside gene matches: 4.

The gene calls are TRBV27 and TRBJ2-3; possibly TRBD1 for D (6 bases). V was clipped by 1 base and J by 4 bases, with 15 bases between them. The CDR3 covers 16 residues. Germline-derived CDR1 and CDR2 are MNHEY and SMNVEV (reference sequence). The CDR3 nucleotides are TGTGCCAGCAGTTTATTTGCAGGGGCTCGCCCAGATACGCAGTATTTT. This sequence encodes CASSLFAGARPDTQYF.

In this sample, this clonotype turned up many times. The V and J genes are TRBV20-1 and TRBJ2-1; TRBD2 agrees at 9 bases. Germline trimming cut 3 bases from V and 3 bases from J; bases unmatched to any gene: 6. CDR1 and CDR2 (germline): DFQATT, SNEGSKA (reference sequence). The CDR3 has 15 amino acids. CDR3 loop: CSASLAGRLYNEQFF. In DNA, the CDR3 is TGCAGTGCTAGTCTAGCGGGAAGACTCTACAATGAGCAGTTCTTC.

This clonotype was counted a few times. The chain has TRBV12-3 or TRBV12-4 and TRBJ1-4; 9 bases match TRBD1. This CDR3 region has 15 residues. V gave up 2 bases and J gave up 7 bases; unmatched junction bases: 5. The CDR3 is CASSLSGTGSEKLFF. The CDR3 DNA reads as TGTGCCAGCAGTTTAAGCGGGACAGGGAGTGAAAAACTGTTTTTT.

The chain employs TRBV12-3 or TRBV12-4 and TRBJ2-7; perhaps D is TRBD1 or TRBD2 (5 bases each). The CDR3 contains 14 residues. V lost 6 bases and J 3 bases, leaving 15 bases between the germline ends. CDR3 sequence reads: CASSNGAAVYEQYF. CDR3 bases: TGTGCCAGCAGCAACGGGGCGGCAGTCTACGAGCAGTACTTC.

This clonotype occurred a few times. The gene calls are TRBV27 and TRBJ2-1; 10 bases align to TRBD1. The CDR3 consists of 15 residues. CDR1 and CDR2 from the germline V gene are MNHEY and SMNVEV (reference sequence). J gave up 5 bases and V 5 bases, and 6 bases lay outside the gene matches. CDR3 DNA: TGTGCCAGCAGTGCCCGACAGGGGGCTCACAATGAGCAGTTCTTC. Protein product: CASSARQGAHNEQFF.

CDR3 in amino acids: CSASPRTGASNQPQHF. CDR3 in DNA: TGCAGTGCTAGCCCCCGGACAGGGGCGAGCAATCAGCCCCAGCATTTT. The rearrangement uses TRBV20-1 and TRBJ1-5, with TRBD1 identical over 9 bases. V lost 3 bases and J lost 1; bases outside the gene matches: 7. Germline CDR1 reads DFQATT; CDR2 reads SNEGSKA (reference sequence). CDR3 size: 16 residues.

This clonotype appeared a few times. This chain uses TRBV20-1 with TRBJ2-2; D could derive from TRBD1 or TRBD2 (6 bases each). Germline loops: CDR1 DFQATT, CDR2 SNEGSKA (reference sequence). Trimming left V 4 bases short and J 7 bases short, with 16 bases between. The CDR3 is made up of 14 amino acids. In DNA form, the CDR3 reads TGCAGTGCTATAGTCGGGGGCGCGGGCGGGGAGCTGTTTTTT. It yields the protein CSAIVGGAGGELFF.

In its sample, this clonotype was seen a few times. The chain has TRBV29-1 and TRBJ2-7; D tentatively fits TRBD1 or TRBD2 (5 bases each). Per the germline V gene, CDR1 is SQVTM and CDR2 is ANQGSEA. The CDR3 contains 15 residues. The germline V and J ends were trimmed by 5 bases and 3 bases, with 20 bases remaining between them. CDR3 bases: TGCAGCGTTCAATCCGAATGGGACGGCAGCTACGAGCAGTACTTC. As protein: CSVQSEWDGSYEQYF.

The table lists this clonotype with many counts. V and J are TRBV7-2 and TRBJ2-7, with D maybe TRBD2 (6 bases). V lost 5 bases to trimming and J lost 5 bases, with 19 bases between them. CDR3 length equals 15 residues. The germline V gene has CDR1 SGHTA and CDR2 FQGNSA. CDR3: CASSLELVRGDEQYF. DNA of the CDR3: TGTGCCAGCAGCCTAGAACTAGTGCGGGGAGACGAGCAGTACTTC.

The chain links TRBV11-3 to TRBJ2-7; 11 bases align to TRBD2. The ends lost 3 bases at V and 4 bases at J; junction bases unmatched: 5. The CDR3 spans 15 residues. Per the germline V gene, CDR1 is SGHNT and CDR2 is YENEEA. The CDR3 is CASSFTLAGDYEQYF. CDR3 sequence (DNA): TGTGCCAGCAGCTTTACACTAGCGGGAGATTACGAGCAGTACTTC.

The chain couples TRBV12-3 or TRBV12-4 to TRBJ2-7; 9 nucleotides match TRBD2. This CDR3 has 16 residues. With 6 bases clipped from V and 0 bases from J, the junction kept 9 bases outside the gene matches. CDR3 protein: CASSRRPSGASYEQYF. For the CDR3, the DNA is TGTGCCAGCAGCCGCAGGCCTAGCGGGGCCTCCTACGAGCAGTACTTC.

This chain joins TRBV11-1 and TRBJ2-2; 13 bases agree with TRBD2. Germline assignment: CDR1 SGHAT and CDR2 FQDESV (reference sequence). CDR3 length equals 20 residues. J lost 1 base, V lost 3 bases, and 11 bases had no gene match. CDR3 DNA: TGTGCCAGCAGCTTGTTTGGGACTAGCGGGAACCTACTGAACACCGGGGAGCTGTTTTTT. This translates into CASSLFGTSGNLLNTGELFF.

The rearrangement uses TRBV20-1 and TRBJ1-5, with D unclear. Germline V gene data show CDR1 as DFQATT and CDR2 as SNEGSKA (reference sequence). The CDR3 has 15 residues. V lost 5 bases to trimming and J lost 0 bases, with 14 bases between them. CDR3 loop: CSAPDPRISNQPQHF. Here the CDR3 DNA reads TGCAGTGCTCCGGACCCGAGAATTAGCAATCAGCCCCAGCATTTT.

This clonotype came up a few times. The chain joins TRBV28 to TRBJ1-1; D uncertain. This CDR3 has 12 amino acids. V was shortened by 4 bases and J by 8 bases, with 11 bases between the two germline ends. Germline V gives CDR1 MDHEN, CDR2 SYDVKM. The CDR3: CASSYGQLEAFF. The CDR3 nucleotides are TGTGCCAGCAGTTATGGTCAGCTCGAAGCTTTCTTT.

The J gene is TRBJ1-1, the V gene TRBV20-1; TRBD1 aligns across 9 bases. The J segment lost 4 bases and the V segment lost 6 bases, leaving 9 bases of the junction unmatched. The CDR3 totals 14 residues. Germline V gene lookup returns CDR1 DFQATT and CDR2 SNEGSKA (reference sequence). In nucleotides, the CDR3 is TGCAGTGCATCACAGGGGGCGCAATCCACTGAAGCTTTCTTT. This gives the protein CSASQGAQSTEAFF.

Details on this clonotype: Possible read error: a much larger clone is one base away. The chain carries TRBV7-9 and TRBJ2-1; weak D call: TRBD1 (6 bases). The germline V and J ends were trimmed by 2 bases and 11 bases, with 13 bases remaining between them. The CDR3 has 13 amino acids. Germline loops: CDR1 SEHNR, CDR2 FQNEAQ (reference sequence). The CDR3 DNA is TGTGCCAGCAGCTTACCAGGGGCAAATAAGCAGTTCTTC. Its protein is CASSLPGANKQFF.

At least ten counts were recorded for this clonotype. This sequence joins TRBV29-1 and TRBJ2-1, with D possibly matching TRBD2 (5 bases). V lost 6 bases, J lost 10 bases, and 13 bases lay in between. This CDR3 comprises 11 residues. Germline loops: CDR1 SQVTM, CDR2 ANQGSEA. CDR3 nucleotides: TGCAGCGTCGGCGGGCCATACGAGCAGTTCTTC. It is translated as CSVGGPYEQFF.

The sample holds many counts of this clonotype. The CDR3 spells CSAQGVYNEQFF. The CDR3 nucleotides are TGCAGCGCCCAGGGGGTGTACAATGAGCAGTTCTTC. V gene TRBV20-1 combines with J gene TRBJ2-1, with TRBD1 identical over 7 bases. Germline CDR1 and CDR2: DFQATT and SNEGSKA (reference sequence). The CDR3 spans 12 residues.

J is TRBJ2-5 and V is TRBV27; D gene unclear. V gave up 1 base and J gave up 5 bases, with 8 bases separating them. Germline-derived CDR1 and CDR2 are MNHEY and SMNVEV (reference sequence). The CDR3 length is 13 residues. The CDR3 protein is CASSLFVGETQYF. The CDR3 DNA follows: TGTGCCAGCAGTTTATTTGTAGGGGAGACCCAGTACTTC.